This T cell receptor (beta chain) was documented in a study of blood T cell repertoires in COVID-19. Method: immunoSEQ multiplex PCR; TCRdb's copy keeps in-frame clones and lacks some. The table lists under 350,000 clones, around 89% of them singletons. The CDR3 has 15 amino acids. Germline values: CDR1 ENHRY, CDR2 SYGVKD. The V end was cut by 6 bases, the J end by 5 bases, with 14 bases between. The rearrangement uses TRBV10-3 and TRBJ1-6; TRBD1 might be the D (6 bases). The clonotype was recovered from a man between 40 and 49 years old with acute or convalescent COVID-19. Input material: peripheral blood. The CDR3, as DNA: TGTGCCATCAGGGCAATACAGGGAAATAATTCACCCCTCCACTTT. Translated, it gives CAIRAIQGNNSPLHF.